The rows below give T cell receptor beta chains drawn from one sample of a study of T cell clones after liver transplantation. Clones were sequenced by immunoSEQ multiplex PCR, and TCRdb holds only the in-frame ones, with some missing. This sample has roughly 80,000 clones, with around 78% found just once. The sample was CD4+ T cells from blood, taken at the 22-month timepoint. The source is a human patient who received a liver transplant. Some T cells may be the graft donor's. Each CDR3 is given with its conserved first and last residue. A D gene is named only where the DNA matches it firmly. The listing skips clone size in some rows; elsewhere it reads once, few, many or a size class.

clone size,D gene,V gene,J gene,CDR3 DNA,CDR3 protein
NA,NA,TRBV2,TRBJ1-5,TGTGCCAGCGGGGGTTTGACGGGAACCCAGCCCCAGCATTTT,CASGGLTGTQPQHF
NA,NA,TRBV7-2,TRBJ1-2,TGTGCCAGCACCTTTAGCGGGAACTATGGCTACACCTTC,CASTFSGNYGYTF
NA,TRBD1,TRBV7-7,TRBJ1-3,TGTGCTAGCAGCCAAGGGACAGGCTCTGGAAACACCATATATTTT,CASSQGTGSGNTIYF
NA,TRBD1,TRBV27,TRBJ2-7,TGTGCCAGCAGCCCCCTGGACAGGACCTACGAGCAGTACTTC,CASSPLDRTYEQYF
NA,NA,TRBV5-6,TRBJ1-5,TGTGCCAGCAGCTTGGTCCAAAATAGCAATCAGCCCCAGCATTTT,CASSLVQNSNQPQHF
NA,TRBD2,TRBV5-4,TRBJ2-1,TGTGCCAGCAGCCACACTAGCGGGGCGGGGAATGAGCAGTTCTTC,CASSHTSGAGNEQFF
NA,NA,TRBV5-4,TRBJ2-5,TGTGCCAGCAGCTTGGCCATGGTACAGGAGACCCAGTACTTC,CASSLAMVQETQYF
NA,NA,TRBV5-1,TRBJ2-5,TGCGCCAGCAGCTTTGGAAGGATAACGGAGACCCAGTACTTC,CASSFGRITETQYF
NA,NA,TRBV20-1,TRBJ1-6,TGCAGTGCTAGAGAGGAGGTGGCCCTCCACTTT,CSAREEVALHF
few,NA,TRBV30,TRBJ1-2,TGTGCCTCTTCTGGGGGGTTGGGGAACTATGGCTACACCTTC,CASSGGLGNYGYTF
few,NA,TRBV19,TRBJ1-5,TGTGCCAGTAGTCAACAGGGAGATCAGCCCCAGCATTTT,CASSQQGDQPQHF
NA,TRBD1,TRBV25-1,TRBJ2-7,TGTGCCAGCAGTGAACAGGGGGTTCAGAGGGAGCAGTACTTC,CASSEQGVQREQYF
NA,NA,TRBV5-5,TRBJ2-5,TGTGCCAGCAGCCGGTCCGGGGAGACCCAGTACTTC,CASSRSGETQYF
once,NA,TRBV6-4,TRBJ2-3,TGTGCCAGCAGTGATAAGGGGGGGAGATTGTATTTT,CASSDKGGRLYF
NA,TRBD1,TRBV28,TRBJ2-3,TGTGCCAGCAGTGGGACAGGGCGCCATACGCAGTATTTT,CASSGTGRHTQYF
NA,TRBD2,TRBV7-3,TRBJ2-1,TGTGCCAGCAGCTCACTAGCGGGAGTACCTAATGAGCAGTTCTTC,CASSSLAGVPNEQFF
NA,NA,TRBV6-1,TRBJ2-1,TGTGCCAGCAGCTGGAACAATGAGCAGTTCTTC,CASSWNNEQFF
NA,TRBD1,TRBV18,TRBJ1-5,TGTGCCAGCTCACCATTGGGGGACAGTAATCAGCCCCAGCATTTT,CASSPLGDSNQPQHF
few,NA,TRBV7-9,TRBJ1-2,TGTGCCAGCAGCCAGGGGACTCTAACGGGGGGCTACACCTTC,CASSQGTLTGGYTF
NA,NA,TRBV5-1,TRBJ1-1,TGCGCCAGCAGGAAGGGTGAGAACACTGAAGCTTTCTTT,CASRKGENTEAFF
NA,TRBD2,TRBV18,TRBJ2-1,TGTGCCAGCTCACGAGATGGGACTAGCGGGAGTTATGAGCAGTTCTTC,CASSRDGTSGSYEQFF
NA,NA,TRBV19,TRBJ1-1,TGTGCCAGTAGTAAAAACACGGTCACTGAAGCTTTCTTT,CASSKNTVTEAFF
NA,NA,TRBV7-9,TRBJ1-1,TGTGCCAGCAGCTTATTGGGGAACACTGAAGCTTTCTTT,CASSLLGNTEAFF
NA,NA,TRBV7-9,TRBJ2-3,TGTGCCAGCAGCTTAGGGCAGGGGGGAGATACGCAGTATTTT,CASSLGQGGDTQYF